Listed below are T cell receptor beta chains from one sample, sequenced in a study of blood T cell repertoires in COVID-19. Only in-frame clones appear in the TCRdb table, and some are missing; sequencing was by immunoSEQ multiplex PCR. The repertoire consists of some 150,000 clones, with approximately 85% occurring once and the leading ten covering 6.5% to 9.5%. The sequenced material came from peripheral blood. The receptors come from a woman aged 60-75 years with COVID-19, enrolled during active disease. Each CDR3 is given with its conserved first and last residue. D genes are given only for firm matches. Size is stated for part of the rows, as once, few or many counts, or as a class when the clone is expanded.

j_call: TRBJ2-2; d_call: -; v_call: TRBV2; cdr3_length: 12; clone_size: few; cdr3_aa: CASFRGSGELFF; cdr3_nt: TGTGCCAGTTTCCGGGGTTCCGGGGAGCTGTTTTTT
j_call: TRBJ1-4; d_call: TRBD1; v_call: TRBV24-1; cdr3_length: 14; clone_size: -; cdr3_aa: CATPEGQGIEKLFF; cdr3_nt: TGTGCCACTCCCGAGGGACAGGGAATTGAAAAACTGTTTTTT
j_call: TRBJ1-2; d_call: -; v_call: TRBV19; cdr3_length: 12; clone_size: -; cdr3_aa: CASLQDNYGYTF; cdr3_nt: TGTGCCTCCCTACAGGATAACTATGGCTACACCTTC
j_call: TRBJ1-2; d_call: -; v_call: TRBV7-8; cdr3_length: 16; clone_size: -; cdr3_aa: CASSLVAGEYDYGYTF; cdr3_nt: TGTGCCAGCAGCTTAGTCGCAGGGGAGTATGACTATGGCTACACCTTC
j_call: TRBJ2-1; d_call: -; v_call: TRBV5-1; cdr3_length: 14; clone_size: -; cdr3_aa: CASSLLVAEDEQFF; cdr3_nt: TGCGCCAGCAGCTTGTTGGTAGCCGAAGATGAGCAGTTCTTC
j_call: TRBJ2-5; d_call: -; v_call: TRBV6-5; cdr3_length: 13; clone_size: -; cdr3_aa: CASSTSLGETQYF; cdr3_nt: TGTGCCAGCAGTACTAGCCTGGGAGAGACCCAGTACTTC
j_call: TRBJ2-6; d_call: -; v_call: TRBV20-1; cdr3_length: 15; clone_size: -; cdr3_aa: CSASFAGSGANVLTF; cdr3_nt: TGCAGTGCTAGTTTTGCGGGCTCTGGGGCCAACGTCCTGACTTTC
j_call: TRBJ2-4; d_call: -; v_call: TRBV7-9; cdr3_length: 17; clone_size: -; cdr3_aa: CASEALSPEAPKNIQYF; cdr3_nt: TGTGCCAGCGAAGCCCTAAGCCCCGAGGCCCCCAAAAACATTCAGTACTTC
j_call: TRBJ1-1; d_call: -; v_call: TRBV5-1; cdr3_length: 13; clone_size: once; cdr3_aa: CASSLGQSTEAFF; cdr3_nt: TGCGCCAGCAGCTTGGGACAGAGCACTGAAGCTTTCTTT
j_call: TRBJ2-7; d_call: TRBD2; v_call: TRBV3-1/TRBV3-2; cdr3_length: 15; clone_size: -; cdr3_aa: CASSPYFPGGYEQYF; cdr3_nt: TGTGCCAGCAGCCCGTACTTCCCGGGGGGTTACGAGCAGTACTTC
j_call: TRBJ2-1; d_call: TRBD2; v_call: TRBV7-2; cdr3_length: 16; clone_size: -; cdr3_aa: CASSLSSAGGYNEQFF; cdr3_nt: TGTGCCAGCAGCTTATCATCAGCGGGGGGGTACAATGAGCAGTTCTTC
j_call: TRBJ2-7; d_call: TRBD1; v_call: TRBV6-5; cdr3_length: 13; clone_size: -; cdr3_aa: CASKTGEVYEQYF; cdr3_nt: TGTGCCAGCAAGACAGGGGAAGTCTACGAGCAGTACTTC
j_call: TRBJ2-1; d_call: -; v_call: TRBV4-2; cdr3_length: 13; clone_size: few; cdr3_aa: CASSQDIGGEQFF; cdr3_nt: TGTGCCAGCAGCCAAGATATCGGCGGTGAGCAGTTCTTC
j_call: TRBJ2-4; d_call: TRBD1; v_call: TRBV7-2; cdr3_length: 13; clone_size: -; cdr3_aa: CASSLGQRAIQYF; cdr3_nt: TGTGCCAGCAGCCTGGGACAGAGGGCCATTCAGTACTTC
j_call: TRBJ2-3; d_call: TRBD2; v_call: TRBV19; cdr3_length: 15; clone_size: few; cdr3_aa: CASGNRGLNTDTQYF; cdr3_nt: TGTGCCAGTGGAAATAGGGGACTAAACACAGATACGCAGTATTTT
j_call: TRBJ2-2; d_call: -; v_call: TRBV7-3; cdr3_length: 16; clone_size: few; cdr3_aa: CASSLNGPGDTGELFF; cdr3_nt: TGTGCCAGCAGCTTAAACGGCCCGGGAGACACCGGGGAGCTGTTTTTT
j_call: TRBJ2-3; d_call: -; v_call: TRBV5-4; cdr3_length: 15; clone_size: -; cdr3_aa: CASSLGSTGADTQYF; cdr3_nt: TGTGCCAGCAGCTTGGGAAGTACAGGAGCAGATACGCAGTATTTT
j_call: TRBJ1-4; d_call: TRBD1; v_call: TRBV18; cdr3_length: 15; clone_size: -; cdr3_aa: CASSPRTGTNEKLFF; cdr3_nt: TGTGCCAGCTCACCCCGGACAGGGACAAATGAAAAACTGTTTTTT
j_call: TRBJ2-1; d_call: -; v_call: TRBV5-1; cdr3_length: 13; clone_size: -; cdr3_aa: CASSSQGFAEQFF; cdr3_nt: TGCGCCAGCAGCTCACAGGGATTCGCTGAGCAGTTCTTC
j_call: TRBJ1-3; d_call: TRBD1; v_call: TRBV5-8; cdr3_length: 14; clone_size: -; cdr3_aa: CASRDSFSGNTIYF; cdr3_nt: TGTGCCAGCCGGGACAGCTTCTCTGGAAACACCATATATTTT
j_call: TRBJ1-5; d_call: TRBD1; v_call: TRBV7-9; cdr3_length: 16; clone_size: -; cdr3_aa: CASSSGQGGLNQPQHF; cdr3_nt: TGTGCCAGCAGCTCCGGACAGGGAGGGCTCAATCAGCCCCAGCATTTT
j_call: TRBJ1-4; d_call: TRBD1; v_call: TRBV7-3; cdr3_length: 13; clone_size: -; cdr3_aa: CASSIDRGEKLFF; cdr3_nt: TGTGCCAGCAGCATTGACAGGGGTGAAAAACTGTTTTTT
j_call: TRBJ1-1; d_call: TRBD1; v_call: TRBV7-9; cdr3_length: 15; clone_size: -; cdr3_aa: CASSRRDRGGTEAFF; cdr3_nt: TGTGCCAGCAGCCGCCGGGACAGGGGTGGTACTGAAGCTTTCTTT
j_call: TRBJ2-1; d_call: TRBD1; v_call: TRBV6-5; cdr3_length: 15; clone_size: -; cdr3_aa: CASSHGQGAYNEQFF; cdr3_nt: TGTGCCAGCAGCCACGGACAGGGGGCGTACAATGAGCAGTTCTTC
j_call: TRBJ1-1; d_call: TRBD1; v_call: TRBV7-3; cdr3_length: 14; clone_size: -; cdr3_aa: CASSPTGAGTEAFF; cdr3_nt: TGTGCCAGCAGCCCGACAGGGGCAGGCACTGAAGCTTTCTTT
j_call: TRBJ1-5; d_call: -; v_call: TRBV3-1/TRBV3-2; cdr3_length: 15; clone_size: -; cdr3_aa: CASSQGATGYQPQHF; cdr3_nt: TGTGCCAGCAGCCAAGGTGCGACAGGTTATCAGCCCCAGCATTTT
j_call: TRBJ2-7; d_call: -; v_call: TRBV30; cdr3_length: 13; clone_size: once; cdr3_aa: CAWSGGRDYEQYF; cdr3_nt: TGTGCCTGGAGTGGGGGCAGGGACTACGAGCAGTACTTC
j_call: TRBJ2-5; d_call: -; v_call: TRBV27; cdr3_length: 14; clone_size: -; cdr3_aa: CASYREGTPETQYF; cdr3_nt: TGTGCCAGCTACCGAGAGGGGACTCCGGAGACCCAGTACTTC
j_call: TRBJ2-7; d_call: -; v_call: TRBV7-9; cdr3_length: 14; clone_size: few; cdr3_aa: CASSLSARGGEQYF; cdr3_nt: TGTGCCAGCAGCTTAAGTGCCAGGGGAGGGGAGCAGTACTTC
j_call: TRBJ2-7; d_call: -; v_call: TRBV5-1; cdr3_length: 17; clone_size: -; cdr3_aa: CASSLNLGFVHAYEQYF; cdr3_nt: TGCGCCAGCAGCTTGAACCTCGGGTTTGTCCACGCCTACGAGCAGTACTTC
j_call: TRBJ2-3; d_call: -; v_call: TRBV5-6; cdr3_length: 11; clone_size: -; cdr3_aa: CASSLADTQYF; cdr3_nt: TGTGCCAGCAGCCTAGCAGATACGCAGTATTTT
j_call: TRBJ2-2; d_call: TRBD1; v_call: TRBV7-7; cdr3_length: 16; clone_size: -; cdr3_aa: CASSLAPGGETGELFF; cdr3_nt: TGTGCTAGCAGCTTAGCTCCAGGGGGCGAAACCGGGGAGCTGTTTTTT
j_call: TRBJ1-5; d_call: TRBD1; v_call: TRBV6-6; cdr3_length: 15; clone_size: -; cdr3_aa: CASSYQGARNQPQHF; cdr3_nt: TGTGCCAGCAGTTATCAGGGGGCCCGCAATCAGCCCCAGCATTTT
j_call: TRBJ1-2; d_call: TRBD1; v_call: TRBV6-5; cdr3_length: 15; clone_size: -; cdr3_aa: CASRLGTGKGHGYTF; cdr3_nt: TGTGCCAGCAGGCTAGGGACAGGGAAAGGGCATGGCTACACCTTC
j_call: TRBJ1-2; d_call: -; v_call: TRBV9; cdr3_length: 15; clone_size: -; cdr3_aa: CASSVEEDRIYGYTF; cdr3_nt: TGTGCCAGCAGCGTAGAGGAGGATAGAATCTATGGCTACACCTTC
j_call: TRBJ2-1; d_call: TRBD2; v_call: TRBV4-1; cdr3_length: 17; clone_size: -; cdr3_aa: CASRTPGASGERVGQFF; cdr3_nt: TGCGCCAGCAGAACCCCCGGGGCTAGCGGGGAAAGGGTAGGGCAGTTCTTC
j_call: TRBJ1-2; d_call: -; v_call: TRBV28; cdr3_length: 13; clone_size: -; cdr3_aa: CASSSSANYGYTF; cdr3_nt: TGTGCCAGCAGTTCCTCAGCTAACTATGGCTACACCTTC
j_call: TRBJ1-3; d_call: -; v_call: TRBV18; cdr3_length: 16; clone_size: -; cdr3_aa: CASSPLGGFSGNTIYF; cdr3_nt: TGTGCCAGCTCACCTCTCGGGGGATTCTCTGGAAACACCATATATTTT
j_call: TRBJ2-1; d_call: -; v_call: TRBV2; cdr3_length: 15; clone_size: -; cdr3_aa: CASSASAGNYNEQFF; cdr3_nt: TGTGCCAGCAGTGCTTCGGCAGGGAACTACAATGAGCAGTTCTTC
j_call: TRBJ1-5; d_call: -; v_call: TRBV30; cdr3_length: 13; clone_size: -; cdr3_aa: CAWDTGGNQPQHF; cdr3_nt: TGTGCCTGGGATACAGGAGGCAATCAGCCCCAGCATTTT
j_call: TRBJ2-2; d_call: TRBD2; v_call: TRBV5-4; cdr3_length: 17; clone_size: few; cdr3_aa: CASSHHTGGVATGELFF; cdr3_nt: TGTGCCAGCAGCCACCACACGGGGGGGGTAGCCACCGGGGAGCTGTTTTTT
j_call: TRBJ2-2; d_call: -; v_call: TRBV6-4; cdr3_length: 14; clone_size: few; cdr3_aa: CASSPELNTGELFF; cdr3_nt: TGTGCCAGCAGCCCGGAGTTGAACACCGGGGAGCTGTTTTTT
j_call: TRBJ1-3; d_call: -; v_call: TRBV18; cdr3_length: 20; clone_size: -; cdr3_aa: CASSKALASPTPFSGNTIYF; cdr3_nt: TGTGCCAGCTCAAAAGCGCTGGCTTCCCCTACCCCCTTCTCTGGAAACACCATATATTTT